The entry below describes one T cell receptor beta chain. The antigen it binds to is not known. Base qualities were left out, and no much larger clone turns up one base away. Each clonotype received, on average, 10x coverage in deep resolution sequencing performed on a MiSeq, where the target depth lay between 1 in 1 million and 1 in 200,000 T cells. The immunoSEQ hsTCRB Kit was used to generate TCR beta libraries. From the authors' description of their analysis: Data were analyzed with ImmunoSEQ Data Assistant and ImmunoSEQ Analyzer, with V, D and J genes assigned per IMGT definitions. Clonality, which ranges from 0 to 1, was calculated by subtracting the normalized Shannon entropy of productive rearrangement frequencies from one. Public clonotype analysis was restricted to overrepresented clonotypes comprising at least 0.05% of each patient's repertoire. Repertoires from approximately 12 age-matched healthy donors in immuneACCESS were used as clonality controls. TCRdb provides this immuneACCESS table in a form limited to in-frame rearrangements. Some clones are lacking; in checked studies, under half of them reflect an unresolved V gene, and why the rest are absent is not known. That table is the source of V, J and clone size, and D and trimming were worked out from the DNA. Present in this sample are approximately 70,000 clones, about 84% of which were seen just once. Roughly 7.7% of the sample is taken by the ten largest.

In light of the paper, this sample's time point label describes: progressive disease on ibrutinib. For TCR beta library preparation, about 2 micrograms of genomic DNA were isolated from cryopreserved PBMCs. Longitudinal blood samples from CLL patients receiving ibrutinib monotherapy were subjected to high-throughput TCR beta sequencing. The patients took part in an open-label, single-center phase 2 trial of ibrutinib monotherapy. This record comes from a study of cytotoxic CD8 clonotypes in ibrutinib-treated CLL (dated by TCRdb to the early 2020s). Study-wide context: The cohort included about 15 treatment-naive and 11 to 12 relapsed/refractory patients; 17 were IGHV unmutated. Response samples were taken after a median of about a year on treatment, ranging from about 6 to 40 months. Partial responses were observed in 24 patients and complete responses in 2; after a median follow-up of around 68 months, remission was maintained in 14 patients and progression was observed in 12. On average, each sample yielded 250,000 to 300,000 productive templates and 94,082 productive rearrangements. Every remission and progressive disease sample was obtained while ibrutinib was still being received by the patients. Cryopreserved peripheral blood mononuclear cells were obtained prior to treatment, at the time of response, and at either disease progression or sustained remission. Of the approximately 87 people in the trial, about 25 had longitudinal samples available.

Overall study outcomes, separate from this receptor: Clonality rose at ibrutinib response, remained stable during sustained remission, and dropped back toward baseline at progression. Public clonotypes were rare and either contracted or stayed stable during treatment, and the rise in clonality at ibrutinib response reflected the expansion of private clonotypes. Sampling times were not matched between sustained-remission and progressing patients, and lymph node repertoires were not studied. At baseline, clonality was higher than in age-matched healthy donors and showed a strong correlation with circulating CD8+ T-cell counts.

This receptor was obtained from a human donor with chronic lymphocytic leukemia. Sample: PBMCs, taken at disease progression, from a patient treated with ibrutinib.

The CDR3 loop reads CAITDLAGNTIYF. The base sequence is TGTGCCATCACCGACCTGGCTGGAAACACCATATATTTT. Recombination linked TRBV10-3 to TRBJ1-3, with the D gene call left open. Trimming at the junction amounts to 7 bases on V and 2 bases on J, and the germline ends lie 9 bases apart. The cysteine opens and the phenylalanine closes a CDR3 of 13 amino acids. This entry keeps only the CDR3 DNA: 39 bases, framed from base 1. Sequences ENHRY (CDR1) and SYGVKD (CDR2) are obtained from the germline V gene.